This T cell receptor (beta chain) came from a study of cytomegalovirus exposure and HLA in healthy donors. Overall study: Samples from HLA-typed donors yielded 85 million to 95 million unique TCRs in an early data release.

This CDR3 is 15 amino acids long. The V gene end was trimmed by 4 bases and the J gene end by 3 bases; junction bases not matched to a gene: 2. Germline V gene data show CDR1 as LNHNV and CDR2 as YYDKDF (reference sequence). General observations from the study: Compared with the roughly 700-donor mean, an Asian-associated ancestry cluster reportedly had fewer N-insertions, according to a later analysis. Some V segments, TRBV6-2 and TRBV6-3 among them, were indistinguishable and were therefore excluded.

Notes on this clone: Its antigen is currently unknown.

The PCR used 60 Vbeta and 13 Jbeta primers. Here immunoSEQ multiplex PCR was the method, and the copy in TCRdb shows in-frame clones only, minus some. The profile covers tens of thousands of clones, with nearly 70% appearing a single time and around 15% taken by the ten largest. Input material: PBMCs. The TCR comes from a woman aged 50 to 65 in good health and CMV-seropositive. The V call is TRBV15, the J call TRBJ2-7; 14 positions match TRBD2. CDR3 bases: TGTGCCACCAGCAACGGACTAGCGGGAGGCTACGAGCAGTACTTC. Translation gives CATSNGLAGGYEQYF.